The rows below give T cell receptor beta chains drawn from one sample of a study of blood T cells in healthy people across ages. Each CDR3 protein gets one entry after TCRdb re-called the 5' RACE reads with MiXCR. Among about 570,000 distinct CDR3 sequences, approximately 25% were seen once, and the ten largest hold less than 20%. Material: blood. The receptors were gathered from a woman in her sixties or seventies in good health. CDR3s include the opening cysteine and the closing phenylalanine or tryptophan. Fields, in order: J gene, V gene, CDR3 length, CDR3 protein.

j_gene: TRBJ2-1; v_gene: TRBV7-9; len: 14; CDR3aa: CASSFGGGAGEQFF
j_gene: TRBJ2-5; v_gene: TRBV21-1; len: 16; CDR3aa: CASSNPGIKYQETQYF
j_gene: TRBJ2-7; v_gene: TRBV18; len: 15; CDR3aa: CASSPQGSSGYEQYF
j_gene: TRBJ1-1; v_gene: TRBV5-1; len: 13; CDR3aa: CASNPGAPTEAFF
j_gene: TRBJ2-5; v_gene: TRBV6-6; len: 16; CDR3aa: CASRTGTVGLRETQYF
j_gene: TRBJ2-1; v_gene: TRBV6-2/TRBV6-3; len: 18; CDR3aa: CASSLEGVAGPRVYEQFF
j_gene: TRBJ1-6; v_gene: TRBV6-2/TRBV6-3; len: 14; CDR3aa: CASSLTQASTPLHF
j_gene: TRBJ2-3; v_gene: TRBV12-3/TRBV12-4; len: 15; CDR3aa: CASSFWGGQSDTQYF
j_gene: TRBJ2-3; v_gene: TRBV27; len: 15; CDR3aa: CASSFRGDVGDTQYF
j_gene: TRBJ2-1; v_gene: TRBV14; len: 15; CDR3aa: CASSRYRVIGNEQFF
j_gene: TRBJ2-7; v_gene: TRBV2; len: 15; CDR3aa: CASRDVVTTPYEQYF
j_gene: TRBJ2-7; v_gene: TRBV6-5; len: 16; CDR3aa: CASSYSGGTGFDEQYF
j_gene: -; v_gene: TRBV7-2; len: 15; CDR3aa: CASSLTGWGGYEQYF
j_gene: TRBJ1-5; v_gene: TRBV4-3; len: 13; CDR3aa: CASSQEHHQPQHF
j_gene: TRBJ1-1; v_gene: TRBV20-1; len: 14; CDR3aa: CSAAPAGRSFSTFF
j_gene: TRBJ1-1; v_gene: TRBV7-3; len: 12; CDR3aa: CASSSSTGRAFF
j_gene: TRBJ1-2; v_gene: TRBV12-3/TRBV12-4; len: 15; CDR3aa: CASSPRDRANYGYTF
j_gene: TRBJ2-5; v_gene: TRBV5-1; len: 13; CDR3aa: CASTTSPQETQYF
j_gene: TRBJ2-5; v_gene: TRBV6-2/TRBV6-3; len: 16; CDR3aa: CASSYRPPGVGETQYF
j_gene: TRBJ1-6; v_gene: TRBV7-2; len: 12; CDR3aa: CASSFLTGTLHF
j_gene: TRBJ2-3; v_gene: TRBV9; len: 15; CDR3aa: CASSVGVEGYVTQYF
j_gene: TRBJ1-1; v_gene: TRBV6-6; len: 15; CDR3aa: CASSQMGQGATEAFF
j_gene: TRBJ1-1; v_gene: TRBV6-6; len: 12; CDR3aa: CASSLTRSEAFF
j_gene: TRBJ2-3; v_gene: TRBV7-2; len: 15; CDR3aa: CASSLAGGREDTQYF
j_gene: TRBJ2-5; v_gene: TRBV15; len: 14; CDR3aa: CATSRDRLQGARFF
j_gene: TRBJ2-5; v_gene: TRBV18; len: 14; CDR3aa: CASSPGTAQKTQYF
j_gene: TRBJ2-5; v_gene: TRBV5-1; len: 12; CDR3aa: CASSFPEETQYF
j_gene: TRBJ1-5; v_gene: TRBV5-1; len: 14; CDR3aa: CASSLSGNNQPQHF
j_gene: TRBJ2-2; v_gene: TRBV7-2; len: 15; CDR3aa: CASSITPGGAGELFF
j_gene: TRBJ1-1; v_gene: TRBV20-1; len: 13; CDR3aa: CSATEGDYTEAFF
j_gene: TRBJ1-6; v_gene: TRBV20-1; len: 13; CDR3aa: CSAGAEYNSPLHF
j_gene: TRBJ1-3; v_gene: TRBV2; len: 13; CDR3aa: CANWDRPRNTIYF
j_gene: TRBJ2-1; v_gene: TRBV4-3; len: 16; CDR3aa: CASSQDPRTENNEQFF
j_gene: TRBJ1-2; v_gene: TRBV19; len: 16; CDR3aa: CASSPTLGTNRYDYTF
j_gene: TRBJ2-3; v_gene: TRBV5-6; len: 14; CDR3aa: CASSLVGRSMGQYF
j_gene: TRBJ2-2; v_gene: TRBV10-3; len: 16; CDR3aa: CAISESTGGNTGELFF
j_gene: TRBJ1-3; v_gene: TRBV7-3; len: 15; CDR3aa: CASSLSKGSGNTIYF
j_gene: TRBJ2-7; v_gene: TRBV29-1; len: 15; CDR3aa: CSVADRVYRSYEQYF
j_gene: TRBJ1-4; v_gene: TRBV7-2; len: 15; CDR3aa: CASSSDRGFTEKLFF
j_gene: TRBJ1-2; v_gene: TRBV4-3; len: 17; CDR3aa: CASSQYTGTAANYGYTF
j_gene: TRBJ2-5; v_gene: TRBV20-1; len: 15; CDR3aa: CSASSPLDHQETQYF